Shown below are 14 T cell receptor beta chains from a single sample sequenced in a study of T cells after yellow fever vaccination. TCRdb called the 5' RACE reads again in MiXCR, with one record for every CDR3 protein. The sample yields approximately 550,000 distinct CDR3 sequences, 15% to 20% seen once. The source was PBMCs, collected 15 days after the yellow fever booster vaccination. The receptors stem from a man aged 25-40 years who received the YFV17D yellow fever vaccine.

This clonotype came up a few times. This rearrangement joins TRBV7-2 to TRBJ1-6, with D tentatively TRBD1 (5 bases). CDR3 length: 14 residues. From germline, CDR1 is SGHTA and CDR2 FQGNSA. The V end lost 6 bases, the J end lost 5 bases, and 11 bases lay between the germline ends. CDR3 amino acids: CASRNRQNNSPLHF. CDR3 bases: TGTGCCAGCAGAAATCGACAGAATAATTCACCCCTCCACTTT.

This clonotype was recorded a few times. The chain employs TRBV20-1 and TRBJ2-1; a possible D gene is TRBD2 (6 bases). CDR1 and CDR2 from the germline V gene are DFQATT and SNEGSKA (reference sequence). With 3 bases removed from V and 6 bases from J, the gap between germline ends came to 18 bases. This CDR3 spans 15 amino acids. CDR3 amino acids: CSASRVSGGPNEQFF. Here the CDR3 DNA reads TGCAGTGCTAGTAGAGTGAGCGGAGGGCCCAATGAGCAGTTCTTC.

This clonotype has just a few counts. The chain combines TRBV6-2 or TRBV6-3 with TRBJ2-1, with 10 bases identical to TRBD2. Trimming cost V 7 bases and J 8 bases; bases outside gene matches: 20. This CDR3 has 18 amino acids. Germline V gives CDR1 MNHEY, CDR2 SVGEGT. In DNA, the CDR3 is TGTGCCAGCAAGCGGCCCGGGACTAGCGCCCTTCAGCGCGATGAGCAGTTCTTC. Translating it yields CASKRPGTSALQRDEQFF.

In its sample, this clonotype was seen a few times. The chain is built from TRBV27 and TRBJ1-6, with 11 positions matching TRBD1. The V and J ends lost 5 bases and 10 bases, in that order; junction bases with no gene match: 7. Germline V lookup: CDR1 MNHEY, CDR2 SMNVEV (reference sequence). This CDR3 spans 15 amino acids. As DNA, the CDR3 is TGTGCCAGCAGTCCCCAGGACAGGGGGCTGTCACCCCTCCACTTT. Protein: CASSPQDRGLSPLHF.

For the CDR3, the DNA is TGTGCCAGCAGCTTATCCGGACTAGCGGGGGGTAGCACAGATACGCAGTATTTT. It is translated as CASSLSGLAGGSTDTQYF. This rearrangement joins TRBV11-2 to TRBJ2-3; 14 bases are a match to TRBD2. V lost 2 bases and J lost 0; bases outside the gene matches: 4. Germline CDR1 reads SGHAT; CDR2 reads FQNNGV. The CDR3 length is 18 residues.

This clonotype was seen only a few times. The rearrangement joins TRBV4-2 to TRBJ2-3; D perhaps matches TRBD2 (5 bases). Germline lookup yields CDR1 LGHNA and CDR2 YNFKEQ. Trimming took 4 bases from V and 5 from J, leaving 19 bases between them. CDR3 size: 16 residues. CDR3 DNA: TGTGCCAGCAGCCCGGACTGGCTCCGGCCGCGAGATACGCAGTATTTT. Its translation is CASSPDWLRPRDTQYF.

V and J are TRBV6-1 and TRBJ2-1, with 8 bases fitting TRBD1. J was trimmed by 5 bases and V by 6 bases; bases with no gene match: 9. The CDR3 covers 15 residues. Germline V CDR1 and CDR2: MNHNS, SASEGT. This CDR3 is CASRTDRVFNNEQFF. The CDR3 nucleotides read TGTGCCAGCAGAACGGACAGGGTTTTCAACAATGAGCAGTTCTTC.

The chain employs TRBV29-1 and TRBJ2-3; D unclear. CDR3 length: 11 amino acids. CDR1 is SQVTM, CDR2 ANQGSEA, per germline. V was cut by 8 bases and J by 10 bases, with 16 bases left in between. CDR3 loop: CSTSTPGAQYF. CDR3 bases: TGCAGCACTTCGACCCCCGGAGCGCAGTATTTT.

This clonotype was picked up a small number of times. The genes are TRBV19 and TRBJ2-2; D remains unclear. CDR1 and CDR2 (germline): LNHDA, SQIVND (reference sequence). This CDR3 is 14 amino acids long. V dropped 2 bases and J dropped 4 bases, with 8 bases sitting between them. The CDR3 region is CASSIIWSTGELFF. DNA of the CDR3: TGTGCCAGTAGTATAATTTGGAGCACCGGGGAGCTGTTTTTT. Supplemented by reference TRBV19 and TRBJ2-2, the full variable domain reads DGGITQSPKYLFRKEGQNVTLSCEQNLNHDAMYWYRQDPGQGLRLIYYSQIVNDFQKGDIAEGYSVSREKKESFPLTVTSAQKNPTAFYLCASSIIWSTGELFFGEGSRLTVL.

In this sample, this clonotype turned up a few times. V and J are TRBV5-6 and TRBJ1-1, with D possibly TRBD1 on 6 matching bases. This CDR3 region has 13 residues. The germline V and J ends were trimmed by 4 bases and 5 bases, with 12 bases remaining between them. Germline loops: CDR1 SGHDT, CDR2 YYEEEE. The CDR3 loop is CASSPQGETEAFF. CDR3 in DNA: TGTGCCAGCAGCCCACAGGGAGAAACTGAAGCTTTCTTT. Combining the CDR3 with reference TRBV5-6 and TRBJ1-1 gives the whole variable domain DAGVTQSPTHLIKTRGQQVTLRCSPKSGHDTVSWYQQALGQGPQFIFQYYEEEERQRGNFPDRFSGHQFPNYSSELNVNALLLGDSALYLCASSPQGETEAFFGQGTRLTVV.

The chain joins TRBV6-5 to TRBJ2-1, with 8 positions matching TRBD2. The length of the CDR3 is 15 residues. Trimming removed 2 bases from V and 3 bases from J; junction bases left unmatched: 3. Germline CDR1 and CDR2: MNHEY and SVGAGI. DNA of the CDR3: TGTGCCAGCAGTTACGCGACTAGCGACTACAATGAGCAGTTCTTC. Protein: CASSYATSDYNEQFF.

This clonotype was found a few times. The rearrangement uses TRBV5-1 and TRBJ2-1; TRBD2 is a possible D gene (7 bases). Between the trimmed V and J ends, which lost 2 bases and 14 bases, there was a span of 23 bases. Germline lookup yields CDR1 SGHRS and CDR2 YFSETQ. The CDR3 contains 15 residues. The CDR3 loop reads CASSFGGPGGTFEFF. In DNA, the CDR3 is TGCGCCAGCAGCTTCGGGGGGCCAGGCGGAACATTTGAGTTCTTC.

This clonotype was found a few times. The chain links TRBV7-2 to TRBJ2-5; possible D gene TRBD1, 6 bases. V dropped 5 bases and J dropped 5 bases, with 18 bases sitting between them. CDR1 and CDR2 (germline): SGHTA, FQGNSA. The CDR3 spans 15 residues. DNA for the CDR3: TGTGCCAGCAGCACACAACAGGGTCCTCAGGAGACCCAGTACTTC. Translated: CASSTQQGPQETQYF.

CDR3 region: CAIGQGGGEQYF. CDR3 nucleotides: TGTGCCATCGGACAGGGGGGGGGCGAGCAGTACTTC. The gene calls are TRBV10-3 and TRBJ2-7; 10 bases map to TRBD1. The CDR3 totals 12 residues. Germline CDR1 and CDR2: ENHRY and SYGVKD. J was trimmed by 6 bases and V by 8 bases; bases with no gene match: 4.